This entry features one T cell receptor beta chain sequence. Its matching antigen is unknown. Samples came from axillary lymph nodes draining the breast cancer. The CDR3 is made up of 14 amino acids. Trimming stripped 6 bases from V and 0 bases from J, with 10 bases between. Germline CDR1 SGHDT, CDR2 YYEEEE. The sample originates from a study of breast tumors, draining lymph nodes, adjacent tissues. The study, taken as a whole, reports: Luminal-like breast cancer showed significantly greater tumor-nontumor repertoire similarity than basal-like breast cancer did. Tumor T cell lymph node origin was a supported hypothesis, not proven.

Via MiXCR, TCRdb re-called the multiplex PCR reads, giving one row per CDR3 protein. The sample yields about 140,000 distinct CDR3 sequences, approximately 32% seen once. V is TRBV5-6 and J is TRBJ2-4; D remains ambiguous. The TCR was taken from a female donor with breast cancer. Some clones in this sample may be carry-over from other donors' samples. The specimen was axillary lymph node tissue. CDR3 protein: CASISNLAKNIQYF. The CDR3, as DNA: TGTGCCAGCATATCGAATCTAGCCAAAAACATTCAGTACTTC.